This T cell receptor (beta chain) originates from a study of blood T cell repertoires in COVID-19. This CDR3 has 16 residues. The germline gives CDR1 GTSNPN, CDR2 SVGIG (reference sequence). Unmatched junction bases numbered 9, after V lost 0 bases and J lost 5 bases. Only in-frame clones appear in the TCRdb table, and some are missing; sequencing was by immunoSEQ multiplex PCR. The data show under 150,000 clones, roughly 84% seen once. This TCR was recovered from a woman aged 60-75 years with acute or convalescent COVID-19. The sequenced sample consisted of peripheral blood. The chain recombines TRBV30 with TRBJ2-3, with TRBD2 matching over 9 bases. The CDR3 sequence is CAWSVLAGAWEDTQYF. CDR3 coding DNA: TGTGCCTGGAGTGTCTTAGCGGGAGCTTGGGAAGATACGCAGTATTTT.